This TCR beta chain was retrieved from a study of T-cell reconstitution after alpha-beta-depleted transplantation in children. This CDR3 is 14 amino acids long. CDR1 is SGHRS and CDR2 is YFSETQ in the germline V gene. V was pared by 1 base and J by 6 bases, with 10 bases between. Study-level results: Several hundred expanded graft clones reportedly were the source of alpha-beta T cells about two months after transplant. A year had passed since transplant, and T-cell counts and diversity by then came mostly from newly produced T cells. The high TCRbeta diversity at day 60 in some patients came from surviving recipient T cells and thymic progenitors.

This clonotype was observed at least ten times. Its antigen is not known. Construction of the TCRbeta library involved unique molecular identifiers. TCRdb processed the PCR reads anew with MiXCR; each CDR3 protein has one entry. The top ten hold 5% of the sample, which has 750,000 to 950,000 distinct CDR3 sequences, under 20% seen once. The sequence came from a male patient aged 10-17 years who had a stem cell transplant for acute lymphoblastic leukemia, so the T cells may come from the graft donor. The sample here was PBMCs, mostly from graft donor cells, taken 360 days after TCRalphabeta/CD19-depleted stem cell transplant. The chain employs TRBV5-1 and TRBJ2-2; no reliable D call. The CDR3, as DNA: TGCGCCAGCAGCTTGCAGGTCACCTCCGGGGAGCTGTTTTTT. Amino acid sequence: CASSLQVTSGELFF.